This T cell receptor beta chain is drawn from a study of identical twins (dated by TCRdb to between 2015 and 2016). Turning to the overall study: TCR alpha and beta repertoires from monozygotic twins, unrelated adults of various ages and cord blood were deep-sequenced to test whether fetal clonotypes persist. To rule out contamination, the twin experiments were replicated at different times with different library preparation protocols.

A remark on this clonotype: Its cognate antigen has yet to be identified. No base quality values were provided; no much bigger clone lies one nucleotide off.

Every donor in the study was a healthy Caucasian. Three unrelated non-twin adults were also sequenced: a male aged 18 to 30, a male aged 50 to 59 and a female aged 50 to 59. Miltenyi CD45RO+ enrichment and human naive T-cell isolation kits were used to isolate memory (CD45RO+) and naive T cells from PBMC. The receptor library was made with 5' RACE. These reads were obtained on an Illumina HiSeq 2000. A universal primer binding site was added through template switching, and the final cDNA carried a unique molecular identifier so that TCR cDNA molecules could be counted accurately. Specific primers in the conserved constant-segment region were used to synthesize first-strand cDNA for the TCR alpha and beta chains. To control for contamination, every cDNA library carried two barcodes: a SMART-Mk sample barcode plus Illumina barcodes. TruSeq adapter sequences and Illumina sample barcodes were added in two successive PCR steps. Sequencing of the TCR alpha and beta cDNA libraries was done on the Illumina HiSeq platform using custom primers. As for the authors' bioinformatics: MiGEC processed the raw reads to extract unique molecular identifiers, while MiXCR was used to determine the CDR3 positions. Recombination models were inferred per individual with the repgenHMM and IGoR tools using an EM algorithm. The analysis of shared clonotypes was done with the tcR package in R, with sharing normalized by the product of cloneset sizes. To study raw recombination without the effects of thymic and clonal selection, out-of-frame nonproductive sequences were analyzed. Clones were called with MiXCR by TCRdb after fastp trimmed the public reads at Q25, and only in-frame beta chains were retained. Entries that share a CDR3 protein sequence are merged under the most common genes and DNA. V and J calls and clone size were set by TCRdb, not the authors. In this sample the table shows 420,000 or so distinct CDR3 sequences, less than 20% of which occur a single time. Of the sample, 12% is held by the ten largest clones.

What the research found in general, with its limitations: Zero-insertion analyses could be partly confounded by invariant T cells such as MAIT and iNKT, although diverse VJ usage argued against such confounding for most clonotypes. Because the same donors could not be followed over many years, the conclusions relied on cross-sectional statistical analysis. Out-of-frame TCR alpha sequences shared between twins showed an excess of low generation-probability sequences compared with coincidental sharing between unrelated individuals. Recombination models systematically underestimated out-of-frame TCR alpha sharing in monozygotic twins but agreed with sharing between unrelated individuals. In beta out-of-frame sequences, excess twin sharing was weaker, because having fewer shared sequences lowered the signal-to-noise ratio. Abundant cord blood beta clonotypes had fewer insertions, young adult naive repertoires showed a similar but weaker trend, and memory repertoires showed no such trend.

CDR1 MNHEY and CDR2 SVGAGI are derived from the germline V gene. A distance of 16 bases separates the germline ends of V and J, which lose 7 bases and 0 bases respectively. From cysteine to phenylalanine, the CDR3 is 16 amino acids long. Only the CDR3 region is kept as DNA, spanning 48 bases read in frame from base 1. The sample taken for sequencing was naive T cells sorted from blood. The sample's cell subset or site, from its label and the paper: cells isolated with a human naive T-cell isolation kit. The TCR sequence derives from a man aged 50-60 years in good health. The chain is made from TRBV6-5 and TRBJ1-5; the D gene assignment is ambiguous. The DNA sequence is TGTGCCAGCATTACAAAAAGCCGGGTTAGCAATCAGCCCCAGCATTTT. It specifies CASITKSRVSNQPQHF.